This is a list of T cell receptor beta chains from one sample in a study of CD8 T cells in ankylosing spondylitis. MiXCR, run by TCRdb on the 5' RACE reads, gives a single entry per CDR3 protein. The sample includes approximately 440,000 distinct CDR3 sequences, under 20% of them seen just once. The sample comprised blood, either unsorted or a sorted T cell fraction (not recorded which). These receptor sequences come from a male donor with ankylosing spondylitis. The CDR3 runs from the conserved cysteine through the conserved F or W. D genes are given only for firm matches. The size of a clone is reported for some rows only, either as once, few or many, or as a class for expanded clones.

NA TRBJ2-5 NA 14 TRBV5-1 TGCGCCAGCAGCTTGTCGGCGGGAAGTGAGACCCAGTACTTC CASSLSAGSETQYF
NA TRBJ1-1 NA 16 TRBV4-2 TGTGCCAGCAGCCCAGAATTATGGGGGGCGAACACTGAAGCTTTCTTT CASSPELWGANTEAFF
NA TRBJ2-2 TRBD2 14 TRBV9 TGTGCCAGCAAAAGACTAGCGGAAACCGGGGAGCTGTTTTTT CASKRLAETGELFF
NA TRBJ1-1 NA 14 TRBV7-2 TGTGCCAGCAACCTGGGAGTACGGAACCCTGAAGCTTTCTTT CASNLGVRNPEAFF
NA TRBJ2-7 NA 14 TRBV21-1 TGTGCCAGATCCTCCGGGATGGGGACCTACGAGCAGTACTTC CARSSGMGTYEQYF
many TRBJ1-5 NA 14 TRBV7-2 TGTGCCAGCAGCTTGAAGGCGGGGGGTCAGCCCCAGCATTTT CASSLKAGGQPQHF
many TRBJ1-2 NA 13 TRBV7-2 TGTGCCAGCAGCTTTAACTACCACTATGGCTACACCTTC CASSFNYHYGYTF
NA TRBJ1-1 NA 13 TRBV7-3 TGTGCCAGCAGCTTATTGGCGAACACTGAAGCTTTCTTT CASSLLANTEAFF
NA TRBJ1-2 NA 14 TRBV7-9 TGTGCCAGCAGCTTATACTCCAGGGATAGTGGCTACACCTTC CASSLYSRDSGYTF
NA TRBJ2-7 TRBD1 12 TRBV20-1 TGCAGTGCTTGGGGGACAGTCGGCGAGCAGTACTTC CSAWGTVGEQYF
few TRBJ1-1 NA 15 TRBV7-9 TGTGCCAGCAGCCCCGGGGCGGGAACGAACACTGAAGCTTTCTTT CASSPGAGTNTEAFF
few TRBJ2-7 NA 14 TRBV2 TGTGCCAGCCTCGGTGTTCGGGGGCCCGACGAGCAGTACTTC CASLGVRGPDEQYF
NA TRBJ2-1 TRBD1 15 TRBV20-1 TGCAGTGCTAGAGATGATGAGACAGGGGGAAATGAGCAGTTCTTC CSARDDETGGNEQFF
few TRBJ1-4 NA 12 TRBV3-1 TGTGCCACCGGGAACTTAGCTCAGTTGGGGTTTTTT CATGNLAQLGFF